The 24 T cell receptor beta chains below were found in one sample sequenced in a study of T cell changes during pregnancy in multiple sclerosis. Libraries were prepared by immunoSEQ multiplex PCR; TCRdb keeps only in-frame clonotypes and omits some of them. This table holds fewer than 85,000 clones, just over 90% found once. Sequencing was performed on peripheral blood, taken after pregnancy. The receptors stem from a female donor in good health, enrolled as a control in a pregnancy study.

The chain combines TRBV28 with TRBJ2-1; TRBD2 aligns across 16 bases. CDR1 is MDHEN and CDR2 is SYDVKM in the germline V gene. Trimming at V came to 2 bases and at J to 8 bases, leaving 9 bases not matched to a gene. CDR3 length: 18 amino acids. The chain's CDR3 is CASSLGTSGRALGDEQFF. For the CDR3, the DNA is TGTGCCAGCAGTTTAGGGACTAGCGGGAGGGCCTTAGGCGATGAGCAGTTCTTC.

The chain employs TRBV18 and TRBJ2-5; 10 nucleotides match TRBD1. V lost 8 bases, J lost 5 bases, and 14 bases stayed unmatched. This CDR3 region has 16 residues. The germline V gene has CDR1 KGHSH and CDR2 LQKENI. CDR3 DNA: TGTGCCAGCAGCGCCTCCGGACAGGGGGTCGGTGAGACCCAGTACTTC. As protein: CASSASGQGVGETQYF.

V is TRBV30 and J is TRBJ2-6, with a tentative D call TRBD1 (5 bases). This CDR3 has 15 residues. In germline, CDR1 is GTSNPN, CDR2 SVGIG (reference sequence). The V end was cut by 5 bases, the J end by 1 base, with 12 bases between. CDR3 bases: TGTGCCTGGGGTTCAGGGTTTTCTGGGGCCAACGTCCTGACTTTC. Translated: CAWGSGFSGANVLTF. The full variable domain, its missing parts supplied by reference TRBV30 and TRBJ2-6, is SQTIHQWPATLVQPVGSPLSLECTVEGTSNPNLYWYRQAAGRGLQLLFYSVGIGQISSEVPQNLSASRPQDRQFILSSKKLLLSDSGFYLCAWGSGFSGANVLTFGAGSRLTVL.

J is TRBJ2-3 and V is TRBV14, with D maybe TRBD2 (5 bases). This CDR3 is 14 amino acids long. CDR1 and CDR2 (germline): SGHDN, FVKESK. V was trimmed by 1 base and J by 3 bases, leaving 8 bases between them. The CDR3 is CASSQGGATDTQYF. The DNA of the CDR3 is TGTGCCAGCAGCCAAGGGGGAGCGACAGATACGCAGTATTTT.

This sequence joins TRBV5-4 and TRBJ2-7, with D possibly being TRBD2 (7 bases). This CDR3 contains 17 residues. V lost 4 bases to trimming and J lost 0 bases, with 20 bases between them. Germline CDR1 SGHNT, CDR2 YYREEE (reference sequence). The CDR3 DNA reads as TGTGCCAGCAGCCGAGGCGGGGCGGGGGCATCCTCCTACGAGCAGTACTTC. This sequence encodes CASSRGGAGASSYEQYF.

This chain links TRBV10-3 with TRBJ2-3; 9 bases are a match to TRBD2. CDR3 size: 14 residues. V lost 6 bases, J lost 2 bases, and 3 bases stayed unmatched. Germline V CDR1 and CDR2: ENHRY, SYGVKD. The CDR3 is CAIRGLANTDTQYF. The DNA for the CDR3 is TGTGCCATCAGGGGACTAGCTAACACAGATACGCAGTATTTT.

The chain employs TRBV7-2 and TRBJ1-2, with TRBD1 as a possible D gene (5 bases). Between the trimmed V and J ends, which lost 5 bases and 4 bases, there was a span of 8 bases. The CDR3 consists of 12 residues. The germline V gene encodes CDR1 SGHTA and CDR2 FQGNSA. CDR3 DNA sequence: TGTGCCAGCAGCCATAGGGGCTATGGCTACACCTTC. As protein: CASSHRGYGYTF.

A remark on this clone: Additional DNA sequences in this sample encode the identical CDR3. This chain joins TRBV6-5 and TRBJ2-7; 8 bases agree with TRBD1. CDR1 MNHEY and CDR2 SVGAGI come from the germline V gene. This CDR3 spans 14 amino acids. V trimming: 5 bases; J trimming: 3 bases; junction bases outside the gene matches: 6. As DNA, the CDR3 is TGTGCCAGCAGTCCCGGGACAGGTAACTACGAGCAGTACTTC. Translating it yields CASSPGTGNYEQYF.

The rearrangement links TRBV5-4 to TRBJ2-7; 9 nucleotides match TRBD1. Germline trimming cut 4 bases from V and 4 bases from J; bases unmatched to any gene: 9. The length of the CDR3 is 15 residues. Per the germline V gene, CDR1 is SGHNT and CDR2 is YYREEE (reference sequence). CDR3 nucleotide sequence: TGTGCCAGCAGCCGGACAGGGGCCCAAAGTTACGAGCAGTACTTC. It translates to CASSRTGAQSYEQYF. Based on the CDR3 plus reference TRBV5-4 and TRBJ2-7, the full variable domain is ETGVTQSPTHLIKTRGQQVTLRCSSQSGHNTVSWYQQALGQGPQFIFQYYREEENGRGNFPPRFSGLQFPNYSSELNVNALELDDSALYLCASSRTGAQSYEQYFGPGTRLTVT.

The V gene is TRBV18, the J gene TRBJ1-5, with no clear D. Deletions cut 4 bases from V and 6 bases from J, with 13 bases between. Germline-derived CDR1 and CDR2 are KGHSH and LQKENI. The CDR3 covers 14 residues. The CDR3 DNA reads TGTGCCAGCTCACTGAATCAGGAGGCTCAGCCCCAGCATTTT. Its protein is CASSLNQEAQPQHF.

The chain links TRBV19 to TRBJ2-5, with TRBD2 as a possible D gene (5 bases). V was shortened by 3 bases and J by 5 bases, with 22 bases between the two germline ends. In germline, CDR1 is LNHDA, CDR2 SQIVND (reference sequence). The CDR3 is 17 amino acids. CDR3: CASSIGGSVSVWETQYF. The CDR3 DNA sequence: TGTGCCAGTAGTATTGGTGGTAGCGTCAGCGTGTGGGAGACCCAGTACTTC.

The rearrangement uses TRBV27 and TRBJ1-2, with TRBD1 matching over 9 bases. The germline gives CDR1 MNHEY, CDR2 SMNVEV (reference sequence). The CDR3 runs 16 residues. Trimming at V came to 5 bases and at J to 4 bases, leaving 11 bases not matched to a gene. CDR3 bases: TGTGCCAGCAGTCCGCGGACAGGGGCCATTCTCTATGGCTACACCTTC. This translates into CASSPRTGAILYGYTF.

The chain employs TRBV4-2 and TRBJ1-3; no definite D call. Germline V lookup: CDR1 LGHNA, CDR2 YNFKEQ. V dropped 0 bases and J dropped 3 bases, with 9 bases sitting between them. The CDR3 is 15 residues long. CDR3 loop: CASSQDGGIGNTIYF. CDR3 nucleotide sequence: TGTGCCAGCAGCCAAGATGGAGGGATTGGAAACACCATATATTTT.

CDR3: CASGLAGGREQYF. DNA for the CDR3: TGTGCCAGCGGCCTAGCGGGAGGGCGCGAGCAGTACTTC. The chain joins TRBV7-3 to TRBJ2-7, with 12 bases fitting TRBD2. The V gene end was trimmed by 8 bases and the J gene end by 6 bases; junction bases not matched to a gene: 5. The germline CDR1 and CDR2 sequences are SGHTA and FQGTGA. The CDR3 covers 13 residues. Combining the CDR3 with reference TRBV7-3 and TRBJ2-7 gives the whole variable domain GAGVSQTPSNKVTEKGKYVELRCDPISGHTALYWYRQSLGQGPEFLIYFQGTGAADDSGLPNDRFFAVRPEGSVSTLKIQRTERGDSAVYLCASGLAGGREQYFGPGTRLTVT.

The chain links TRBV29-1 to TRBJ1-1, with 8 bases matching TRBD1. Per the germline V gene, CDR1 is SQVTM and CDR2 is ANQGSEA. There are 15 residues in the CDR3. Trimming cost V 6 bases and J 4 bases; bases outside gene matches: 13. This CDR3 is CSVASHSGGGTEAFF. The CDR3 nucleotides are TGCAGCGTCGCCTCACACTCAGGGGGCGGCACTGAAGCTTTCTTT.

This clone has just a few counts. The chain uses TRBV7-8 and TRBJ1-1; 9 bases are a match to TRBD1. This CDR3 has 15 amino acids. V gave up 0 bases and J gave up 4 bases; unmatched junction bases: 3. In germline, CDR1 is SGHVS, CDR2 FQNEAQ. The CDR3 loop reads CASSLADRGSTEAFF. The CDR3 DNA follows: TGTGCCAGCAGCTTAGCCGACAGGGGGTCCACTGAAGCTTTCTTT.

The CDR3 loop reads CASSTYRGRGNTEAFF. The DNA of the CDR3 is TGTGCCAGCAGCACCTACAGGGGGCGAGGGAACACTGAAGCTTTCTTT. The chain links TRBV7-9 to TRBJ1-1, with TRBD1 matching 9 bases. The CDR3 covers 16 residues. CDR1 is SEHNR, CDR2 FQNEAQ, per germline (reference sequence). With 5 bases clipped from V and 1 base from J, the junction kept 8 bases outside the gene matches.

The table lists this clone with a few counts. The chain uses TRBV6-1 and TRBJ2-7; 9 bases are a match to TRBD2. The V and J ends lost 7 bases and 9 bases, in that order; junction bases with no gene match: 7. This CDR3 is built from 12 residues. Germline V gene lookup returns CDR1 MNHNS and CDR2 SASEGT. CDR3 protein: CASTRGGVWQYF. The CDR3 bases are TGTGCCAGCACGCGGGGGGGAGTTTGGCAGTACTTC.

The rearrangement joins TRBV30 to TRBJ1-2; 7 positions match TRBD1. V trimming: 0 bases; J trimming: 0 bases; junction bases outside the gene matches: 7. Germline assignment: CDR1 GTSNPN and CDR2 SVGIG (reference sequence). The CDR3 contains 16 residues. Here the CDR3 DNA reads TGTGCCTGGAGTGTACCTAGGGGGACAGCTAACTATGGCTACACCTTC. Amino acids: CAWSVPRGTANYGYTF.

J is TRBJ2-7 and V is TRBV19, with a possible D match to TRBD1 (5 bases). With 4 bases removed from V and 0 bases from J, the gap between germline ends came to 10 bases. The CDR3 length is 14 residues. Looked up from germline, CDR1 is LNHDA and CDR2 is SQIVND (reference sequence). The DNA of the CDR3 is TGTGCCAGTAGTAGTGTGACAGCCTCCTACGAGCAGTACTTC. It specifies CASSSVTASYEQYF.

V gene TRBV19 combines with J gene TRBJ2-3; D is perhaps TRBD1 (5 bases). V lost 9 bases and J lost 0, with 16 bases in between. Germline V gene data show CDR1 as LNHDA and CDR2 as SQIVND (reference sequence). CDR3 size: 15 residues. The CDR3 is CARPDPGWSTDTQYF. The CDR3 bases are TGTGCCAGGCCCGACCCAGGGTGGAGCACAGATACGCAGTATTTT.

In nucleotides, the CDR3 is TGTGCCAGCTCACTTGGGGGGTTCTCAAACACTGAAGCTTTCTTT. It specifies CASSLGGFSNTEAFF. The chain recombines TRBV18 with TRBJ1-1; D possibly corresponds to TRBD1 (5 bases). Trimming left V 4 bases short and J 2 bases short, with 14 bases between. Germline V gene data show CDR1 as KGHSH and CDR2 as LQKENI. This CDR3 has 15 amino acids.

The gene calls are TRBV27 and TRBJ1-4; no definite D call. V dropped 2 bases and J dropped 0 bases, with 10 bases sitting between them. Germline V gene sequence: CDR1 MNHEY, CDR2 SMNVEV (reference sequence). The CDR3 spans 16 residues. CDR3 coding DNA: TGTGCCAGCAGTTTAGCGATTGTTGCAACTAATGAAAAACTGTTTTTT. Translation gives CASSLAIVATNEKLFF.

The rearrangement links TRBV6-6 to TRBJ1-1; TRBD1 matches 7 bases. Germline V gene data show CDR1 as MNHNY and CDR2 as SVGAGI (reference sequence). CDR3 length equals 14 residues. The trim removed 5 bases at V and 1 base at J, leaving 4 bases unmatched. This chain's CDR3 is CASSGRQGNTEAFF. As DNA, the CDR3 is TGTGCCAGCAGTGGGAGACAGGGGAACACTGAAGCTTTCTTT.